One T cell receptor beta chain is described in this entry. Antigen unknown. The same CDR3 also results from other DNA sequences found in this sample. Measured with immunoSEQ multiplex PCR; TCRdb has only the in-frame clones, and not every one. The table lists some 120,000 clones, more than 80% of them singletons. The source of the sample is a study of identifying expanded T cells in peripheral blood. Study outcomes and limitations: Differentially abundant clones: 1 to 1.5 between replicates, around 16 at roughly 2 weeks, less than 25 at four.

The V and J ends lost 3 bases and 10 bases respectively, with 13 bases between them. Looked up from germline, CDR1 is SGHTA and CDR2 is FQGNSA. The CDR3 is made up of 14 amino acids. This receptor was obtained from a person aged 18 to 75 in good health. Material for sequencing was blood. The chain carries TRBV7-2 and TRBJ1-6, with a tentative D call TRBD1 (5 bases). The CDR3 DNA is TGTGCCAGCAGCTTGGGGGGTGGGGGGTCACCCCTCCACTTT. Residues: CASSLGGGGSPLHF.